These 9 T cell receptor beta chains were sequenced from one sample in a study of post-analysis software for immune sequencing data. Study-wide points: Higher frequency in patients than in controls was seen for about 5 TRBV segments, with TRBV5-6, TRBV5-1 and TRBV20-1 among them.

The antigens for these receptors are not known. Carried by the TCR beta cDNA libraries were unique molecular identifiers. TCRdb called the PCR reads again in MiXCR, with one record for every CDR3 protein. The sample gives hundreds of thousands of distinct CDR3 sequences, 44% of which show up once; under 2% is in the top ten. Sequencing used blood. These receptor sequences come from a girl between 10 and 17 years old with multiple sclerosis.

The chain recombines TRBV6-1 with TRBJ2-1, with TRBD1 matching over 7 bases. V shed 4 bases and J 5 bases; nucleotides not matched to a gene: 11. The CDR3 is 16 residues long. In germline, CDR1 is MNHNS, CDR2 SASEGT. The CDR3 protein is CASSVFRGKSDNEQFF. The CDR3 bases are TGTGCCAGCAGTGTCTTCAGGGGGAAATCGGACAATGAGCAGTTCTTC.

CDR3 sequence: CSVTNRGMNTEAFF. The CDR3 bases are TGCAGCGTTACAAACAGGGGCATGAACACTGAAGCTTTCTTT. The chain couples TRBV29-1 to TRBJ1-1, with 7 bases lining up with TRBD1. Unmatched junction bases numbered 6, after V lost 5 bases and J lost 0 bases. Germline V gives CDR1 SQVTM, CDR2 ANQGSEA. The length of the CDR3 is 14 residues.

A single count supports this clonotype. The chain has TRBV12-3 or TRBV12-4 and TRBJ2-1; 7 positions match TRBD2. Losses at the gene ends were 7 bases for V and 6 bases for J; bases not matched to a gene: 3. The CDR3 covers 12 residues. The CDR3 sequence is CASIASGNEQFF. The DNA for the CDR3 is TGTGCCAGCATTGCTAGCGGCAATGAGCAGTTCTTC.

This clonotype was counted between two and nine times. The rearrangement joins TRBV6-5 to TRBJ1-5; no firm D call. CDR3 length equals 16 residues. The V and J ends lost 0 bases and 0 bases respectively, with 9 bases between them. Germline assignment: CDR1 MNHEY and CDR2 SVGAGI. CDR3 sequence: CASSYSASYSNQPQHF. The CDR3 DNA reads as TGTGCCAGCAGTTACTCCGCGTCCTATAGCAATCAGCCCCAGCATTTT.

The rearrangement links TRBV14 to TRBJ2-5; D may be TRBD1 or TRBD2 (5 bases each). Germline CDR1 and CDR2: SGHDN and FVKESK. The CDR3 sequence is 16 residues long. Deletions cut 2 bases from V and 11 bases from J, with 24 bases between. CDR3 sequence: CASSQRSGPTLNEQYF. The CDR3, as DNA: TGTGCCAGCAGCCAAAGGTCGGGACCGACTCTCAATGAGCAGTACTTC.

As regards this clonotype: At one boundary the junction diverges from the germline segment, which might be a read error. The V call is TRBV20-1, the J call TRBJ1-2; 8 positions agree with TRBD1. The CDR3 consists of 15 residues. Germline V gene data show CDR1 as DFQATT and CDR2 as SNEGSKA (reference sequence). Here the CDR3 DNA reads TGCAGTGCTCCGTCAGGACAGGGAGTCAACTATGGTTACACCTTC. This codes for CSAPSGQGVNYGYTF.

The V call is TRBV6-5, the J call TRBJ2-1; D is uncertain. CDR3 length: 15 residues. Germline CDR1 and CDR2: MNHEY and SVGAGI. V shed 6 bases and J shed 3 bases, with 15 bases lying between them. The CDR3 DNA sequence: TGTGCCAGCAGCCCCCCCCGGCCGGTCTACAATGAGCAGTTCTTC. It specifies CASSPPRPVYNEQFF.

This clonotype occurred a few times. This chain joins TRBV5-1 and TRBJ2-1; possible D gene TRBD1, 5 bases. The germline gives CDR1 SGHRS, CDR2 YFSETQ. The V end was cut by 0 bases, the J end by 10 bases, with 14 bases between. CDR3 length: 14 residues. CDR3 nucleotides: TGCGCCAGCAGCTTGGAGGGGTTCCCCGGGGAGCAGTTCTTC. Residues: CASSLEGFPGEQFF.

This clonotype occurred a few times. The chain links TRBV7-2 to TRBJ2-3; 8 positions agree with TRBD2. Germline CDR1 and CDR2: SGHTA and FQGNSA. The CDR3 has 13 residues. The V and J ends lost 4 bases and 5 bases, in that order; junction bases with no gene match: 2. The CDR3 DNA reads TGTGCCAGCAGCTCCCGGGAGGGAGATACGCAGTATTTT. Protein: CASSSREGDTQYF.